This passage covers 27 T cell receptor beta chains from one sample sequenced in a study of OX40 agonist ivuxolimab in advanced cancers. The protocol was immunoSEQ multiplex PCR, while the TCRdb copy is restricted to in-frame clones and leaves out a portion. The table records 60,000 to 75,000 clones, 84% of them present only once. The source was CD4+ or CD8+ T cells sorted from blood, collected in a trial of the OX40 agonist ivuxolimab. These receptors all stem from an adult with an advanced solid tumor such as melanoma, head and neck, liver or kidney cancer.

The chain employs TRBV29-1 and TRBJ2-1; 8 nucleotides agree with TRBD1. The CDR3 consists of 14 residues. Germline V CDR1 and CDR2: SQVTM, ANQGSEA. J was trimmed by 5 bases and V by 7 bases; bases with no gene match: 10. The CDR3 bases are TGCAGCGCCCTAGGTGGGACAGGTCACAATGAGCAGTTCTTC. This encodes CSALGGTGHNEQFF.

The chain has TRBV4-2 and TRBJ2-3; 9 nucleotides agree with TRBD2. The CDR3 spans 16 residues. With 1 base clipped from V and 4 bases from J, the junction kept 6 bases outside the gene matches. CDR1 LGHNA and CDR2 YNFKEQ come from the germline V gene. As DNA, the CDR3 is TGTGCCAGCAGCCAAGCCCAACTAGCGGGTGCAGATACGCAGTATTTT. Its translation: CASSQAQLAGADTQYF.

The V gene is TRBV5-6, the J gene TRBJ1-2; no clear D. The germline CDR1 and CDR2 sequences are SGHDT and YYEEEE. CDR3 length: 15 residues. V was pared by 0 bases and J by 5 bases, with 14 bases between. CDR3 region: CASSLGGQVEYGYTF. CDR3 DNA: TGTGCCAGCAGCTTGGGAGGGCAGGTCGAATATGGCTACACCTTC.

This sequence joins TRBV4-1 and TRBJ2-7, with 13 nucleotides matching TRBD2. V trimming: 0 bases; J trimming: 5 bases; junction bases outside the gene matches: 10. Germline V lookup: CDR1 MGHRA, CDR2 YSYEKL. The CDR3 covers 18 residues. CDR3 protein: CASSQDDKLAGGNHEQYF. The CDR3 DNA sequence: TGCGCCAGCAGCCAAGACGATAAACTAGCGGGAGGGAACCACGAGCAGTACTTC.

The CDR3 DNA sequence: TGTGCCATCAGTGACCGGGGGGCGAACACTGAAGCTTTCTTT. Its translation is CAISDRGANTEAFF. The genes are TRBV10-3 and TRBJ1-1; the D gene is possibly TRBD1 (6 bases). The CDR3 is 14 residues long. The germline V gene has CDR1 ENHRY and CDR2 SYGVKD. With 3 bases removed from V and 1 base from J, the gap between germline ends came to 9 bases.

A single count supports this clone. The genes are TRBV27 and TRBJ2-5, with 10 bases that match TRBD1. CDR3 length equals 15 residues. CDR1 and CDR2 (germline): MNHEY, SMNVEV (reference sequence). V shed 6 bases and J 3 bases; nucleotides not matched to a gene: 7. The CDR3 region has the DNA TGTGCCAGCAGCTCTACCGGGACAGGGGAAGAGACCCAGTACTTC. This gives the protein CASSSTGTGEETQYF.

The sample holds a few counts of this clone. The chain links TRBV5-1 to TRBJ1-1; 9 bases are shared with TRBD1. This CDR3 has 13 residues. V lost 4 bases, J lost 9 bases, and 7 bases stayed unmatched. Germline V gene sequence: CDR1 SGHRS, CDR2 YFSETQ. Here the CDR3 DNA reads TGCGCCAGCAGCATCGAAGGACAGGGGAAAGCTTTCTTT. Protein: CASSIEGQGKAFF.

The chain carries TRBV29-1 and TRBJ1-2; no reliable D call. CDR3 length: 13 amino acids. Per the germline V gene, CDR1 is SQVTM and CDR2 is ANQGSEA. The V end was cut by 4 bases, the J end by 4 bases, with 13 bases between. CDR3 sequence reads: CSVARAEAYGYTF. The CDR3 DNA reads TGCAGCGTTGCTAGGGCAGAGGCCTATGGCTACACCTTC.

The rearrangement uses TRBV6-5 and TRBJ2-3; TRBD2 aligns across 10 bases. The CDR3 contains 15 residues. Germline CDR1 reads MNHEY; CDR2 reads SVGAGI. J gave up 5 bases and V 2 bases, and 4 bases lay outside the gene matches. Here the CDR3 DNA reads TGTGCCAGCAGTTACCTAACTAGCGGGGAAGATACGCAGTATTTT. Protein: CASSYLTSGEDTQYF.

J is TRBJ2-7 and V is TRBV5-1, with 7 bases that match TRBD1. The CDR3 sequence is 14 residues long. Trimming removed 2 bases from V and 1 base from J; junction bases left unmatched: 3. Germline V gives CDR1 SGHRS, CDR2 YFSETQ. For the CDR3, the DNA is TGCGCCAGCAGCTTTACGGGACAGTCCTACGAGCAGTACTTC. This encodes CASSFTGQSYEQYF. The entire variable domain, with the rest obtained from reference TRBV5-1 and TRBJ2-7, is as follows: KAGVTQTPRYLIKTRGQQVTLSCSPISGHRSVSWYQQTPGQGLQFLFEYFSETQRNKGNFPGRFSGRQFSNSRSEMNVSTLELGDSALYLCASSFTGQSYEQYFGPGTRLTVT.

This clone was counted once. The chain combines TRBV2 with TRBJ2-7, with D possibly being TRBD1 (5 bases). There are 11 residues in the CDR3. Per the germline V gene, CDR1 is SNHLY and CDR2 is FYNNEI. Trimming removed 7 bases from V and 2 bases from J, with 6 bases in between. This CDR3 is CASTQAYEQYF. The CDR3 nucleotides read TGTGCCAGCACACAGGCCTACGAGCAGTACTTC.

The rearrangement uses TRBV19 and TRBJ2-2; tentatively, D is TRBD1 (6 bases). V was cut by 3 bases and J by 5 bases, with 16 bases left in between. The germline gives CDR1 LNHDA, CDR2 SQIVND (reference sequence). CDR3 length: 16 residues. The CDR3 nucleotides read TGTGCCAGTAGTATCGTCCATGGGGGCGCAACCGGGGAGCTGTTTTTT. This gives the protein CASSIVHGGATGELFF.

This chain connects TRBV5-1 to TRBJ2-3; no clear D. CDR3 length: 13 amino acids. V lost 3 bases and J lost 2, with 7 bases in between. Germline loops: CDR1 SGHRS, CDR2 YFSETQ. This CDR3 reads CASSWVPTDTQYF. The CDR3 nucleotides are TGCGCCAGCAGCTGGGTGCCCACAGATACGCAGTATTTT.

J is TRBJ2-7 and V is TRBV9; 7 bases are a match to TRBD1. Germline CDR1 and CDR2: SGDLS and YYNGEE. The CDR3 is 15 residues long. V trimming: 0 bases; J trimming: 7 bases; junction bases outside the gene matches: 10. The DNA for the CDR3 is TGTGCCAGCAGCGTAGGAAGGCAGGGGGTGGGGGAGCAGTACTTC. Encoded protein: CASSVGRQGVGEQYF.

CDR3 loop: CASSSSRGPTGELFF. CDR3 nucleotides: TGTGCCAGCAGCTCGTCAAGAGGGCCCACCGGGGAGCTGTTTTTT. V gene TRBV11-3 combines with J gene TRBJ2-2, with a possible D match to TRBD2 (5 bases). The ends were cut back, 4 bases at V and 4 bases at J, with 13 bases in the middle. CDR3 size: 15 residues. CDR1 is SGHNT and CDR2 is YENEEA in the germline V gene. The complete variable domain, with remaining parts taken from reference TRBV11-3 and TRBJ2-2, reads EAGVVQSPRYKIIEKKQPVAFWCNPISGHNTLYWYLQNLGQGPELLIRYENEEAVDDSQLPKDRFSAERLKGVDSTLKIQPAELGDSAVYLCASSSSRGPTGELFFGEGSRLTVL.

This chain connects TRBV7-2 to TRBJ2-4; 8 positions match TRBD1. CDR1 is SGHTA, CDR2 FQGNSA, per germline. Unmatched junction bases numbered 3, after V lost 4 bases and J lost 7 bases. The CDR3 sequence is 13 residues long. As DNA, the CDR3 is TGTGCCAGCAGCTACTGGGACAGGAACATTCAGTACTTC. Its translation is CASSYWDRNIQYF.

This clone was counted a few times. The chain has TRBV2 and TRBJ1-5; D is perhaps TRBD1 (5 bases). The CDR3 extends over 15 amino acids. Per the germline V gene, CDR1 is SNHLY and CDR2 is FYNNEI. V lost 2 bases, J lost 6 bases, and 14 bases lay in between. DNA for the CDR3: TGTGCCAGCAGTGAAAGGGGCAGGGCTGGTCAGCCCCAGCATTTT. Its translation is CASSERGRAGQPQHF.

The chain links TRBV25-1 to TRBJ2-3; D is ambiguous. There are 12 residues in the CDR3. The germline gives CDR1 MGHDK, CDR2 SYGVNS. Trimming pared 4 bases from V and 2 bases from J, leaving 4 bases between. CDR3 in amino acids: CASSALTDTQYF. DNA of the CDR3: TGTGCCAGCAGTGCCCTCACAGATACGCAGTATTTT.

This clone was detected a few times. This chain joins TRBV9 and TRBJ2-7; TRBD2 might be the D (5 bases). Germline V gene lookup returns CDR1 SGDLS and CDR2 YYNGEE. V gave up 2 bases and J gave up 1 base, with 10 bases separating them. The CDR3 has 14 amino acids. DNA of the CDR3: TGTGCCAGCAGCGTCGCTAGCTTTTCCTACGAGCAGTACTTC. Encoded protein: CASSVASFSYEQYF.

There are many counts of this clone. J is TRBJ1-2 and V is TRBV28; 8 nucleotides line up with TRBD1. The V and J ends lost 2 bases and 3 bases, in that order; junction bases with no gene match: 14. CDR3 size: 18 residues. The germline CDR1 and CDR2 sequences are MDHEN and SYDVKM. CDR3 DNA sequence: TGTGCCAGCAGTTTACGCGCGGCGAGGGTGGGACAGGACTATGGCTACACCTTC. Its translation: CASSLRAARVGQDYGYTF.

The chain has TRBV5-1 and TRBJ1-1; D unresolved. This CDR3 has 17 amino acids. Germline V CDR1 and CDR2: SGHRS, YFSETQ. The ends were cut back, 0 bases at V and 1 base at J, with 16 bases in the middle. This CDR3 is CASSLVLVGRGNTEAFF. In nucleotides, the CDR3 is TGCGCCAGCAGCTTGGTTTTAGTGGGCCGGGGGAACACTGAAGCTTTCTTT.

The chain couples TRBV9 to TRBJ2-1; D gene unclear. This CDR3 has 18 amino acids. The germline V gene has CDR1 SGDLS and CDR2 YYNGEE. The V end lost 0 bases, the J end lost 0 bases, and 16 bases lay between the germline ends. The DNA of the CDR3 is TGTGCCAGCAGCGTAGCTTTAGGCCGGATCAGCTCCTACAATGAGCAGTTCTTC. This sequence encodes CASSVALGRISSYNEQFF.

The chain employs TRBV16 and TRBJ2-2, with D perhaps being TRBD1 or TRBD2 (6 bases each). Trimming pared 0 bases from V and 4 bases from J, leaving 12 bases between. Germline V gene sequence: CDR1 KGHSY, CDR2 FQNENV. This CDR3 is 16 amino acids long. CDR3 region: CASSQSRTAGTGELFF. Here the CDR3 DNA reads TGTGCCAGCAGCCAATCGAGGACAGCGGGCACCGGGGAGCTGTTTTTT.

The CDR3 here is CASSLRGAGVTEAFF. CDR3 sequence (DNA): TGTGCCAGCAGCTTGAGAGGGGCGGGGGTCACTGAAGCTTTCTTT. The J gene is TRBJ1-1, the V gene TRBV5-6, with D perhaps TRBD1 (5 bases). Germline loops: CDR1 SGHDT, CDR2 YYEEEE. This CDR3 is built from 15 residues. V lost 1 base, J lost 4 bases, and 14 bases lay in between.

This chain links TRBV9 with TRBJ1-2; D remains ambiguous. The CDR3 spans 14 residues. Germline CDR1 SGDLS, CDR2 YYNGEE. V lost 0 bases and J 0 bases, leaving 6 bases between the germline ends. The CDR3 DNA sequence: TGTGCCAGCAGCGTAGCCGCTACTAACTATGGCTACACCTTC. Protein: CASSVAATNYGYTF. Using reference TRBV9 and TRBJ1-2 for the parts outside the CDR3, the full variable domain is DSGVTQTPKHLITATGQRVTLRCSPRSGDLSVYWYQQSLDQGLQFLIQYYNGEERAKGNILERFSAQQFPDLHSELNLSSLELGDSALYFCASSVAATNYGYTFGSGTRLTVV.

This chain joins TRBV10-3 and TRBJ1-2, with D hard to call. In germline, CDR1 is ENHRY, CDR2 SYGVKD. This CDR3 contains 13 residues. Trimming took off 6 bases at V and 1 base at J, with 9 bases between the two ends. CDR3 loop: CAIRPDINYGYTF. CDR3 bases: TGTGCCATCAGGCCTGACATTAACTATGGCTACACCTTC.

This chain links TRBV6-6 with TRBJ1-2, with TRBD1 matching over 10 bases. V lost 8 bases to trimming and J lost 2 bases; unmatched junction nucleotides: 8. Germline-derived CDR1 and CDR2 are MNHNY and SVGAGI (reference sequence). The CDR3 runs 15 residues. CDR3 protein: CASRAGTGENYGYTF. The CDR3 coding sequence is TGTGCCAGCCGTGCCGGGACAGGGGAGAACTATGGCTACACCTTC.